The 28 T cell receptor beta chains reported below all come from one sample, sequenced in a study of blood T cell repertoires in COVID-19. TCRdb's copy holds only in-frame clones and misses some; the assay was immunoSEQ multiplex PCR. There are roughly 200,000 clones in the sample; under 85% occur only once, and roughly 1.3% lies in the top ten. The material sequenced was peripheral blood. The receptors here all came from a woman between 25 and 40 years old with COVID-19, enrolled during active disease.

This clone was recorded once. This chain connects TRBV19 to TRBJ1-1; D is possibly TRBD1 (6 bases). This CDR3 has 15 amino acids. V dropped 6 bases and J dropped 2 bases, with 16 bases sitting between them. Per germline, CDR1 LNHDA and CDR2 SQIVND (reference sequence). This CDR3 is CASSPNRDINTEAFF. In DNA, the CDR3 is TGTGCCAGTAGCCCCAACCGGGACATTAACACTGAAGCTTTCTTT.

The chain joins TRBV24-1 to TRBJ2-1; 13 bases align to TRBD2. V lost 3 bases and J lost 7; bases outside the gene matches: 5. This CDR3 comprises 16 residues. Per the germline V gene, CDR1 is KGHDR and CDR2 is SFDVKD. The DNA for the CDR3 is TGTGCCACCAGTGATCCACTAGCGGGAGGGGGAAATGAGCAGTTCTTC. Translating gives CATSDPLAGGGNEQFF.

The genes are TRBV9 and TRBJ1-4, with a tentative D call TRBD1 (6 bases). Germline V gives CDR1 SGDLS, CDR2 YYNGEE. The CDR3 runs 15 residues. V was shortened by 4 bases and J by 0 bases, with 10 bases between the two germline ends. DNA for the CDR3: TGTGCCAGCAGCAAAACAGGGACAACTAATGAAAAACTGTTTTTT. Translation: CASSKTGTTNEKLFF.

Concerning this clone itself: This specimen includes other DNA sequences encoding the same CDR3. The chain joins TRBV9 to TRBJ2-7, with D maybe TRBD2 (6 bases). The CDR3 contains 14 residues. Germline lookup yields CDR1 SGDLS and CDR2 YYNGEE. The V end was cut by 0 bases, the J end by 3 bases, with 10 bases between. CDR3: CASSVGGDGYEQYF. CDR3 sequence (DNA): TGTGCCAGCAGCGTAGGGGGGGACGGCTACGAGCAGTACTTC. Full variable domain (remainder filled in from reference TRBV9 and TRBJ2-7): DSGVTQTPKHLITATGQRVTLRCSPRSGDLSVYWYQQSLDQGLQFLIQYYNGEERAKGNILERFSAQQFPDLHSELNLSSLELGDSALYFCASSVGGDGYEQYFGPGTRLTVT.

This clone has just one count. This chain joins TRBV5-4 and TRBJ2-5, with 11 bases fitting TRBD2. The CDR3 totals 16 residues. From germline, CDR1 is SGHNT and CDR2 YYREEE (reference sequence). V lost 4 bases to trimming and J lost 5 bases; unmatched junction nucleotides: 10. The CDR3 region is CASSIVAGGQLETQYF. Here the CDR3 DNA reads TGTGCCAGCAGCATCGTAGCGGGGGGGCAATTGGAGACCCAGTACTTC.

The rearrangement joins TRBV7-9 to TRBJ1-4; possibly TRBD1 for D (6 bases). Germline-derived CDR1 and CDR2 are SEHNR and FQNEAQ (reference sequence). The CDR3 runs 16 residues. The V and J ends lost 5 bases and 8 bases respectively, with 21 bases between them. The CDR3: CASSGVWGQEAEKLFF. The CDR3 bases are TGTGCCAGCAGCGGGGTATGGGGGCAAGAGGCCGAAAAACTGTTTTTT. Full variable domain (outside the CDR3, taken from reference TRBV7-9 and TRBJ1-4): DTGVSQNPRHKITKRGQNVTFRCDPISEHNRLYWYRQTLGQGPEFLTYFQNEAQLEKSRLLSDRFSAERPKGSFSTLEIQRTEQGDSAMYLCASSGVWGQEAEKLFFGSGTQLSVL.

The rearrangement joins TRBV20-1 to TRBJ2-2; 11 bases match TRBD2. The V segment lost 3 bases and the J segment 0 bases; nucleotides outside the gene matches: 9. CDR3 length equals 18 residues. Germline loops: CDR1 DFQATT, CDR2 SNEGSKA (reference sequence). The CDR3 DNA reads TGCAGTGCTAGTAGAACGGTTAGCGGGGGGGCGAACACCGGGGAGCTGTTTTTT. Its translation: CSASRTVSGGANTGELFF.

V and J are TRBV5-4 and TRBJ2-3; 9 nucleotides align to TRBD2. The CDR3 spans 16 residues. V was clipped by 4 bases and J by 5 bases; unmatched bases: 11. Germline CDR1 is SGHNT and CDR2 is YYREEE (reference sequence). The CDR3 DNA follows: TGTGCCAGCAGCGAATGGGCGGGGGGGCCCGGAGATACGCAGTATTTT. It codes for CASSEWAGGPGDTQYF.

DNA for the CDR3: TGTGCCAGCAGTTACGTGCCCGGGTACGACACCGGGGAGCTGTTTTTT. As protein: CASSYVPGYDTGELFF. J is TRBJ2-2 and V is TRBV6-2 or TRBV6-3, with D unresolved. This CDR3 comprises 16 residues. Looked up from germline, CDR1 is MNHEY and CDR2 is SVGEGT. Trimming took off 2 bases at V and 3 bases at J, with 13 bases between the two ends.

The chain links TRBV7-9 to TRBJ1-1; D may be TRBD1 (6 bases). Between the trimmed V and J ends, which lost 7 bases and 0 bases, there was a span of 12 bases. The CDR3 contains 14 residues. From germline, CDR1 is SEHNR and CDR2 FQNEAQ (reference sequence). The CDR3 DNA reads TGTGCCAGCAAAGGGGGTAGCATGAACACTGAAGCTTTCTTT. As protein: CASKGGSMNTEAFF.

The chain is built from TRBV12-1 and TRBJ2-6; the table's D call TRBD1 went unverified against the DNA. TRBV12-1 is a documented pseudogene. The CDR3 sequence is 17 residues long. The CDR3, as DNA: TGTGCCAGCAGCTTTGCCAGGGGCCCCTCTGGGGCCAACGTCCTGACTTTC. Translation gives CASSFARGPSGANVLTF.

The chain has TRBV12-3 or TRBV12-4 and TRBJ2-1; 11 bases are a match to TRBD1. CDR3 length equals 13 residues. With 6 bases clipped from V and 9 bases from J, the junction kept 4 bases outside the gene matches. The CDR3 DNA reads as TGTGCCAGCAGCGGGACAGGGGGGAGTGAGCAGTTCTTC. This encodes CASSGTGGSEQFF.

CDR3 region: CASGYAGSSPQYF. CDR3 bases: TGTGCCAGCGGCTACGCCGGGAGCTCACCCCAGTACTTC. The J gene is TRBJ2-7, the V gene TRBV7-2, with D perhaps TRBD2 (6 bases). Germline CDR1 is SGHTA and CDR2 is FQGNSA. The germline V and J ends were trimmed by 8 bases and 10 bases, with 21 bases remaining between them. This CDR3 has 13 residues.

This chain's CDR3 is CASSLGQGGYEQYF. The CDR3, as DNA: TGTGCCAGCAGTCTAGGACAGGGGGGCTACGAGCAGTACTTC. V and J are TRBV28 and TRBJ2-7, with TRBD1 identical over 10 bases. The CDR3 has 14 residues. CDR1 is MDHEN and CDR2 is SYDVKM in the germline V gene. V dropped 5 bases and J dropped 3; count of bases not matched to a gene: 4.

On this clone: Relative to the germline gene, one junction end is altered; a read error may explain this. The V gene is TRBV18, the J gene TRBJ2-3, with 12 bases aligning to TRBD1. CDR1 and CDR2 (germline): KGHSH, LQKENI. The CDR3 spans 11 residues. The CDR3 region is CASSRGQGANF. The CDR3 region has the DNA TGTGCCAGCTCCCGGGGACAGGGGGCGAATTTT.

Only one count was recorded for this clone. The J gene is TRBJ2-2, the V gene TRBV5-1; 7 bases are a match to TRBD2. Germline loops: CDR1 SGHRS, CDR2 YFSETQ. The junction had 13 bases not matched to a gene; V was cut back by 7 bases and J by 7 bases. CDR3 length: 15 residues. The CDR3 sequence: CASGWGGRISGELFF. In DNA form, the CDR3 reads TGCGCCAGCGGATGGGGCGGGAGAATTAGCGGGGAGCTGTTTTTT.

The chain employs TRBV23-1 and TRBJ1-5; no firm D call. TRBV23-1 is placed among ORFs of uncertain function. CDR3 length equals 17 residues. Deletions cut 4 bases from V and 0 bases from J, with 16 bases between. This CDR3 is CASSRRRYHLSNQPQHF. The DNA for the CDR3 is TGCGCCAGCAGTCGTCGTCGGTACCACCTTAGCAATCAGCCCCAGCATTTT.

This chain connects TRBV28 to TRBJ1-4, with TRBD1 matching over 7 bases. V lost 8 bases to trimming and J lost 7 bases; unmatched junction nucleotides: 10. The CDR3 consists of 14 residues. Germline CDR1 MDHEN, CDR2 SYDVKM. The CDR3 reads CASGWTGRGEKLFF. The CDR3 nucleotides are TGTGCCAGCGGCTGGACAGGACGGGGTGAAAAACTGTTTTTT.

The CDR3 region has the DNA TGCGCCAGTTCACGGGACAGGGGGGATGGCTACACCTTC. Protein sequence: CASSRDRGDGYTF. The chain couples TRBV5-1 to TRBJ1-2, with 11 nucleotides matching TRBD1. The CDR3 runs 13 residues. Trimming took 8 bases from V and 6 from J; bases not matched to a gene: 6. Germline-derived CDR1 and CDR2 are SGHRS and YFSETQ.

This chain connects TRBV6-5 to TRBJ1-4; no clear D gene. The CDR3 is 16 residues long. Between the trimmed V and J ends, which lost 0 bases and 4 bases, there was a span of 12 bases. CDR1 and CDR2 from the germline V gene are MNHEY and SVGAGI. CDR3 sequence: CASSYSVGEINEKLFF. The CDR3 DNA reads as TGTGCCAGCAGTTACTCGGTTGGGGAGATTAATGAAAAACTGTTTTTT.

The chain carries TRBV5-4 and TRBJ2-3; no clear D gene. The CDR3 extends over 13 amino acids. Trimming pared 4 bases from V and 3 bases from J, leaving 9 bases between. Germline V gene lookup returns CDR1 SGHNT and CDR2 YYREEE (reference sequence). The CDR3 coding sequence is TGTGCCAGCAGCCCGGTCGGGACAGATACGCAGTATTTT. Protein sequence: CASSPVGTDTQYF.

With respect to this clone: This CDR3 is also generated by other DNA sequences in the sample. The chain recombines TRBV27 with TRBJ2-7, with TRBD2 identical over 9 bases. There are 13 residues in the CDR3. Germline assignment: CDR1 MNHEY and CDR2 SMNVEV (reference sequence). Unmatched junction bases numbered 6, after V lost 6 bases and J lost 6 bases. CDR3 in amino acids: CASSFGREGEQYF. The CDR3 DNA reads TGTGCCAGCAGCTTCGGGCGGGAGGGCGAGCAGTACTTC.

The chain has TRBV5-4 and TRBJ1-2; TRBD1 agrees at 10 bases. The CDR3 has 13 amino acids. Germline CDR1 SGHNT, CDR2 YYREEE (reference sequence). V was clipped by 4 bases and J by 7 bases; unmatched bases: 4. The CDR3 is CASSRDRGTGYTF. The CDR3 region has the DNA TGTGCCAGCAGCCGGGACAGGGGAACTGGCTACACCTTC.

This clone turned up a few times. The chain links TRBV5-4 to TRBJ2-1, with 14 bases fitting TRBD2. V gave up 3 bases and J gave up 7 bases; unmatched junction bases: 3. The CDR3 runs to 15 residues. Germline V CDR1 and CDR2: SGHNT, YYREEE (reference sequence). The CDR3 region is CASSSGTSGSNEQFF. The DNA for the CDR3 is TGTGCCAGCAGCTCCGGGACTAGCGGGAGTAATGAGCAGTTCTTC.

V gene TRBV9 combines with J gene TRBJ2-7, with 13 nucleotides matching TRBD2. Germline-derived CDR1 and CDR2 are SGDLS and YYNGEE. This CDR3 is built from 15 residues. The trim removed 4 bases at V and 5 bases at J, leaving 6 bases unmatched. CDR3 protein: CASSRTSGRVNEQYF. The CDR3, as DNA: TGTGCCAGCAGCCGGACTAGCGGGAGAGTTAACGAGCAGTACTTC.

The V call is TRBV11-3, the J call TRBJ2-7, with D maybe TRBD1 (6 bases). V was pared by 3 bases and J by 2 bases, with 8 bases between. This CDR3 has 13 amino acids. CDR1 and CDR2 from the germline V gene are SGHNT and YENEEA. CDR3 bases: TGTGCCAGCAGCTTGGCAGGGGCCTACGAGCAGTACTTC. Translation: CASSLAGAYEQYF.

The rearrangement links TRBV6-2 or TRBV6-3 to TRBJ2-1; no reliable D call. Germline CDR1 is MNHEY and CDR2 is SVGEGT. This CDR3 region has 14 residues. V dropped 0 bases and J dropped 6 bases, with 9 bases sitting between them. CDR3 region: CASSYSSRSNEQFF. In DNA form, the CDR3 reads TGTGCCAGCAGTTACTCGTCGAGATCCAATGAGCAGTTCTTC.

The chain employs TRBV12-3 or TRBV12-4 and TRBJ1-4; D not certain. The length of the CDR3 is 13 residues. V dropped 7 bases and J dropped 8 bases, with 14 bases sitting between them. CDR3 nucleotides: TGTGCCAGCACACGGTCGAGAAAAGAAAAACTGTTTTTT. Encoded protein: CASTRSRKEKLFF.